The count of the clone carrying this TCR beta chain is one. The trim removed 7 bases at V and 5 bases at J, leaving 8 bases unmatched. This CDR3 has 15 residues. Germline V CDR1 and CDR2: SNHLY, FYNNEI. Assay: immunoSEQ multiplex PCR; the TCRdb copy retains only in-frame clones and omits some. The sample contains fewer than 200,000 clones, about 74% of which appear only once. These data originate in a study of blood T cell repertoires in COVID-19. The sequenced material came from peripheral blood. The clonotype originates from a man aged 55 to 70 with acute or convalescent COVID-19. V and J are TRBV2 and TRBJ2-5; 12 positions match TRBD2. The CDR3 sequence: CASKPSGGVEETQYF. CDR3 sequence (DNA): TGTGCCAGCAAGCCTAGCGGGGGGGTGGAGGAGACCCAGTACTTC.